This T cell receptor beta chain appears in the sequencing data of a study of cytomegalovirus exposure and HLA in healthy donors. The study's findings and limits: A later analysis reported that several of the most significant clusters appeared to be linked to common viral pathogens, among them Epstein-Barr virus.

In the case of this clone: What it binds is unknown.

Trimming shortened V by 0 bases and J by 1 base, and 7 bases separated the two germline ends. This CDR3 spans 14 amino acids. The germline V gene encodes CDR1 SGHNT and CDR2 YENEEA. Vbeta (60) and Jbeta (13) primers were used in the PCR. Sequenced by immunoSEQ multiplex PCR; TCRdb stores in-frame clones only, minus some. Recorded here are about 160,000 clones; the top ten clones represent about 2%. The TCR was taken from a man aged 25 to 40 in good health and CMV-seronegative. The rearrangement links TRBV11-3 to TRBJ2-7; maybe TRBD2 (6 bases). Sequences were obtained from PBMCs. The CDR3 nucleotides read TGTGCCAGCAGCTTAGAGACTAGTTCCTACGAGCAGTACTTC. Its translation: CASSLETSSYEQYF.